A selection of T cell receptor beta chains follows, all from one sample in a study of blood T cell repertoires in COVID-19. Only in-frame clones appear in the TCRdb table, and some are missing; sequencing was by immunoSEQ multiplex PCR. The top ten clones hold 6.5% to 8.5% of a sample with some 490,000 clones, 88% of them seen once. Sequencing input: PBMCs or T cells enriched from blood (not recorded which). These receptors were obtained from a woman aged 60-70 years who had recovered from COVID-19. CDR3s include the opening cysteine and the closing phenylalanine or tryptophan. Fields, in order: D gene, clone size, V gene, J gene, CDR3 DNA, CDR3 protein. D genes are given only for firm matches. Only part of the rows carry a size: once, few, many, or a class if the clone is expanded.

D: .; size: .; V: TRBV28; J: TRBJ1-1; DNA: TGTGCCAGCATCTCAGGGTTGGGAACTGAAGCTTTCTTT; CDR3: CASISGLGTEAFF
D: .; size: once; V: TRBV12-3/TRBV12-4; J: TRBJ2-7; DNA: TGTGCCAGCAGTTTAGACAGCCCCTACGAGCAGTACTTC; CDR3: CASSLDSPYEQYF
D: .; size: .; V: TRBV5-1; J: TRBJ1-2; DNA: TGCGCCAGCAGCTTGGGTCCCAGCGGGGGAAGGTATGGCTACACCTTC; CDR3: CASSLGPSGGRYGYTF
D: .; size: .; V: TRBV6-5; J: TRBJ1-2; DNA: TGTGCCAGCAGGGGGCCAGGCTATGGCTACACCTTC; CDR3: CASRGPGYGYTF
D: TRBD1; size: .; V: TRBV19; J: TRBJ1-2; DNA: TGTGCCAGTAGTGACAGGGCCGAAACCGGCTACACCTTC; CDR3: CASSDRAETGYTF
D: .; size: .; V: TRBV15; J: TRBJ1-5; DNA: TGTGCCACCAGCAGAGATCGGGGTATGCGGGGTCGGGATCAGCCCCAGCATTTT; CDR3: CATSRDRGMRGRDQPQHF
D: .; size: once; V: TRBV6-1; J: TRBJ2-5; DNA: TGTGCCAGCAGTGAAGCCTCGGGAAGGGAGACCCAGTACTTC; CDR3: CASSEASGRETQYF
D: TRBD1; size: .; V: TRBV6-4; J: TRBJ1-3; DNA: TGTGCCAGCAGTGACTCCGACAGGGGAGATGGAAACACCATATATTTT; CDR3: CASSDSDRGDGNTIYF
D: .; size: .; V: TRBV4-1; J: TRBJ1-5; DNA: TGCGCCAGCAGCCAGACACCAAATAGCAATCAGCCCCAGCATTTT; CDR3: CASSQTPNSNQPQHF
D: TRBD1; size: .; V: TRBV24-1; J: TRBJ1-4; DNA: TGTGCCACCAGTGTCCGGACAGGGGAGGATGAAAAACTGTTTTTT; CDR3: CATSVRTGEDEKLFF
D: TRBD1; size: .; V: TRBV10-3; J: TRBJ1-1; DNA: TGTGCCATCAGTGATGGCAGGGGGTTGACTGAAGCTTTCTTT; CDR3: CAISDGRGLTEAFF
D: .; size: .; V: TRBV10-3; J: TRBJ1-1; DNA: TGTGCCATCAGGAACAGCCCAACAGCGAACACTGAAGCTTTCTTT; CDR3: CAIRNSPTANTEAFF
D: TRBD2; size: .; V: TRBV13; J: TRBJ2-2; DNA: TGTGCCAGCAGCCCATCTAGCGGGGCAACCGGGGAGCTGTTTTTT; CDR3: CASSPSSGATGELFF
D: .; size: .; V: TRBV6-5; J: TRBJ1-3; DNA: TGTGCCACCAGAGAGGCACGTGGAAACACCATATATTTT; CDR3: CATREARGNTIYF
D: TRBD2; size: .; V: TRBV24-1; J: TRBJ2-4; DNA: TGTGCCACCAGTGAGGCTAGCGGGGGCCCGAACATTCAGTACTTC; CDR3: CATSEASGGPNIQYF
D: .; size: .; V: TRBV28; J: TRBJ2-3; DNA: TGTGCCAGCAGTTTATGGCCAGGGGCAGGGACAGATACGCAGTATTTT; CDR3: CASSLWPGAGTDTQYF
D: TRBD2; size: .; V: TRBV3-1/TRBV3-2; J: TRBJ2-3; DNA: TGTGCCAGCAGCCCGCTGGGGGGGACGCAGTATTTT; CDR3: CASSPLGGTQYF